This paragraph reports one T cell receptor beta chain. What it binds is unknown. CDR1 is LGHNA and CDR2 is YNFKEQ in the germline V gene. This CDR3 region has 16 residues. Trimming at V came to 2 bases and at J to 6 bases, leaving 6 bases not matched to a gene. After 5'RACE with constant-segment primers, TCR alpha and TCR beta cDNA libraries carrying sample barcodes and UMIs were obtained. One entry per CDR3 protein results from TCRdb running MiXCR on the 5' RACE reads. The table lists around 300,000 distinct CDR3 sequences, 15% to 20% of them singletons, with 21% in the top ten. These data originate in a study of T-cell memory formation after mild COVID-19. Study background: TCR clusters mostly belonged to single donors.

The study, taken as a whole, reports: Some clones that responded were present in memory (sampled pre-infection), which suggests cross-reactive memory joined.

The TCR originated in a man between 18 and 29 years old who had mild COVID-19 (a few samples of this study predate the infection). Cell type and time point are not known. The V gene is TRBV4-2, the J gene TRBJ2-1, with 11 bases that match TRBD2. Material for sequencing was PBMCs or a T cell subset sorted from them (not recorded which). CDR3 coding DNA: TGTGCCAGCAGCCAATTGACTAGCGGGGCTATCAATGAGCAGTTCTTC. Protein: CASSQLTSGAINEQFF.